The subject of this entry is one TCR beta chain. In the source study's methods: Nucleated cell counts were estimated from reference gene primer amplification. Using immunoSEQ multiplex PCR, the repertoire was profiled, and TCRdb retains in-frame clones only, with some absent. The V and J calls and the clone size are those of that table, but D and trimming were determined from the DNA. In the table there are 55,000 to 65,000 clones, 80% to 90% of which are singletons. This entry is derived from a study of blood T cell repertoires in COVID-19. Study background: The United States, Italy and Spain were the sources of the acute and convalescent COVID-19 samples. Sources were T cells, B-cell-depleted T cells, or PBMCs; the material itself was cDNA or gDNA.

Trimming removed 5 bases from V and 4 bases from J, with 11 bases in between. Germline V gene sequence: CDR1 SEHNR, CDR2 FQNEAQ (reference sequence). CDR3 length: 13 amino acids. Input material: peripheral blood. The receptor was isolated from a man aged 55-75 years with active or convalescent COVID-19. The rearrangement joins TRBV7-9 to TRBJ1-2; D remains unclear. The CDR3 region is CASSLGRAYGYTF. The CDR3 DNA is TGTGCCAGCAGCCTCGGGAGGGCCTATGGCTACACCTTC.